This TCR beta chain was obtained from a study of cytomegalovirus exposure and HLA in healthy donors. For this clone: At the DNA level, this CDR3 is encoded by other sequences in the same sample as well.

In germline, CDR1 is ENHRY, CDR2 SYGVKD. V lost 10 bases, J lost 3 bases, and 7 bases stayed unmatched. This CDR3 comprises 14 residues. This PCR relied on a set of 60 Vbeta primers and 13 Jbeta primers. Measured with immunoSEQ multiplex PCR; TCRdb has only the in-frame clones, and not every one. The sample lists under 200,000 clones; around 77% were seen once. This TCR was recovered from a man in his 60s in good health and CMV-seronegative. The rearrangement joins TRBV10-3 to TRBJ2-3, with 10 nucleotides matching TRBD2. What was sequenced was PBMCs. DNA of the CDR3: TGTGCCACAGGCCTAGCGGGGGTAACAGATACGCAGTATTTT. Translated, it gives CATGLAGVTDTQYF.